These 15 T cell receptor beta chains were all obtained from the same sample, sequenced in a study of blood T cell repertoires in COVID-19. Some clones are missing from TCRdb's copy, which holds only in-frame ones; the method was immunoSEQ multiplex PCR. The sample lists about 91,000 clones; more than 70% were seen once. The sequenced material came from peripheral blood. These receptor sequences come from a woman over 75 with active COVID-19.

The CDR3 spells CSVNRGTEAFF. DNA for the CDR3: TGCAGTGTAAACAGGGGCACTGAAGCTTTCTTT. The rearrangement links TRBV20-1 to TRBJ1-1; 7 bases map to TRBD1. V lost 7 bases to trimming and J lost 4 bases; unmatched junction nucleotides: 3. The germline V gene has CDR1 DFQATT and CDR2 SNEGSKA (reference sequence). CDR3 length: 11 residues.

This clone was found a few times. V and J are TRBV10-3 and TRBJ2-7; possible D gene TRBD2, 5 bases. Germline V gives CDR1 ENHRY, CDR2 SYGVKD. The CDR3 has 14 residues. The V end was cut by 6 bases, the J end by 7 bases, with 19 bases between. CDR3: CAISSGRGSREQYF. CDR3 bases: TGTGCCATCAGCTCCGGACGAGGGAGTCGGGAGCAGTACTTC.

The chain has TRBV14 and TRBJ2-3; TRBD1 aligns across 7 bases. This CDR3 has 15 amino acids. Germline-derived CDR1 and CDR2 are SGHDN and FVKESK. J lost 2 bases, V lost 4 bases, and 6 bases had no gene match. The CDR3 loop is CASSPPGQLTDTQYF. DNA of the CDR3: TGTGCCAGCAGCCCACCGGGACAGCTCACAGATACGCAGTATTTT.

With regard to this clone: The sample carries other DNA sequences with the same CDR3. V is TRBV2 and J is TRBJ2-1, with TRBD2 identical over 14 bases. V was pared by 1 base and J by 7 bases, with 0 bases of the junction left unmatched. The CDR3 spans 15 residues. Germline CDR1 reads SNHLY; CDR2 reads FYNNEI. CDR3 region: CASSEGLAGGNEQFF. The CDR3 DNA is TGTGCCAGCAGTGAAGGACTAGCGGGAGGGAATGAGCAGTTCTTC.

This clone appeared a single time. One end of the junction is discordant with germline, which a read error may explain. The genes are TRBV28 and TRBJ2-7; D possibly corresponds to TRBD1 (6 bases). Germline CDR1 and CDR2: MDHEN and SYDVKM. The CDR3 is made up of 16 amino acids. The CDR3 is CAGSLPPPHQGNEQYF. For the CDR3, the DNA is TGTGCCGGCAGTTTACCCCCCCCGCATCAGGGGAACGAGCAGTACTTC.

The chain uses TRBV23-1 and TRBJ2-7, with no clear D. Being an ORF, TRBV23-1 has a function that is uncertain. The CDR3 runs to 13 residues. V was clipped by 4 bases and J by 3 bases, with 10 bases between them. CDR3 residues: CASSLIAFYEQYF. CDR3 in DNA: TGCGCCAGCAGTCTGATAGCTTTCTACGAGCAGTACTTC.

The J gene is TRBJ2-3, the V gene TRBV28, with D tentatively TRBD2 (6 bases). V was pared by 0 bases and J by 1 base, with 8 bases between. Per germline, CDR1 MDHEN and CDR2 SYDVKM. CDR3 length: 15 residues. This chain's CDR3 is CASSLWGGGTDTQYF. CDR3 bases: TGTGCCAGCAGTTTATGGGGGGGAGGCACAGATACGCAGTATTTT.

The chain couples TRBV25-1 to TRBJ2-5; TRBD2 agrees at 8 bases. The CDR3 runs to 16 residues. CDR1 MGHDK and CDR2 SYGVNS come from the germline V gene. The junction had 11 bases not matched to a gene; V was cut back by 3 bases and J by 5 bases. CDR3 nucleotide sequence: TGTGCCAGCAGTGACAGCGGGAGAAGGCCCGGGGAGACCCAGTACTTC. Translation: CASSDSGRRPGETQYF.

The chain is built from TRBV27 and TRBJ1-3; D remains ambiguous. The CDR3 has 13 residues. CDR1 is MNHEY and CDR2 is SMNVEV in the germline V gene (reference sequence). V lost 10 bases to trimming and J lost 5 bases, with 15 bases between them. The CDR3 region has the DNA TGTGCCACCGGGGATTGGGCACGAAACACCATATATTTT. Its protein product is CATGDWARNTIYF.

This chain's CDR3 is CASRAGTGNMNTEAFF. CDR3 sequence (DNA): TGCGCCAGCAGGGCCGGGACAGGAAACATGAACACTGAAGCTTTCTTT. V is TRBV5-1 and J is TRBJ1-1, with 8 bases aligning to TRBD1. Germline CDR1 SGHRS, CDR2 YFSETQ. The J segment lost 0 bases and the V segment lost 5 bases, leaving 9 bases of the junction unmatched. This CDR3 is 16 amino acids long.

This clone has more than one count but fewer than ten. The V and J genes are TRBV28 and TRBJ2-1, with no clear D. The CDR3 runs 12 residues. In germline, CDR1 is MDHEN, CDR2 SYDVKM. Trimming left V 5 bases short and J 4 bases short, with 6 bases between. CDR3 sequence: CASSPRYNEQFF. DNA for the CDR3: TGTGCCAGCAGTCCGCGGTACAATGAGCAGTTCTTC.

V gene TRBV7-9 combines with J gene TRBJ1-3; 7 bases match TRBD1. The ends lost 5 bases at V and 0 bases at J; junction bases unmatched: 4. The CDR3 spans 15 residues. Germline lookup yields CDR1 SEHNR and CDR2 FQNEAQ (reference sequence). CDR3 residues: CASSHGTVSGNTIYF. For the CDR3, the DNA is TGTGCCAGCAGCCATGGGACAGTCTCTGGAAACACCATATATTTT.

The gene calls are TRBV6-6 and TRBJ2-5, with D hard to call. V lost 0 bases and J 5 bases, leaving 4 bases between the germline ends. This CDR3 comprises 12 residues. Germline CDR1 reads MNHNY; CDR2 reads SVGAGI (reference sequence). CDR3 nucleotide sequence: TGTGCCAGCAGTTACTCCGGGGAGACCCAGTACTTC. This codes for CASSYSGETQYF.

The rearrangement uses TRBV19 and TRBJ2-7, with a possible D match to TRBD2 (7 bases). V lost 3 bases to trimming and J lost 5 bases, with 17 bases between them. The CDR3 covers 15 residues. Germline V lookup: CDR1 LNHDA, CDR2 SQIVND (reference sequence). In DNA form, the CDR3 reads TGTGCCAGTAGTATGGGGGGGGCGGGAGACGACGAGCAGTACTTC. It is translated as CASSMGGAGDDEQYF.

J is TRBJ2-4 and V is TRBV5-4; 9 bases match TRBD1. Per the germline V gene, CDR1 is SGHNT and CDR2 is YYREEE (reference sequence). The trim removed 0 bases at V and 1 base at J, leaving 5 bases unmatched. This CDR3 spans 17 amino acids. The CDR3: CASSLEGQGPAKNIQYF. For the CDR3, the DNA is TGTGCCAGCAGCTTGGAGGGACAGGGCCCCGCCAAAAACATTCAGTACTTC.